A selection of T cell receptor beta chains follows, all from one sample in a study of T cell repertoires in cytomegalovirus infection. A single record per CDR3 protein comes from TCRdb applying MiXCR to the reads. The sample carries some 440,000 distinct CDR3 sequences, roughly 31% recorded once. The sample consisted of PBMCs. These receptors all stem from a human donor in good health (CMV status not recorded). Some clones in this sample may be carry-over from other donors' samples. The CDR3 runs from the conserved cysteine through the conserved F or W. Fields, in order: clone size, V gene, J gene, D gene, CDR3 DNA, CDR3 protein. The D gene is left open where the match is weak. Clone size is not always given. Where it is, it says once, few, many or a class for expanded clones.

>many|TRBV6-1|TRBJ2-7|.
TGTGCCAGCAGTTTAGGGACGGTCTACGAGCAGTACTTC
CASSLGTVYEQYF
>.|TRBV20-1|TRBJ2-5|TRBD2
TGCAGTGCTAGAGAGTACAAGCGGGGGGGCCTGGAGACCCAGTACTTC
CSAREYKRGGLETQYF
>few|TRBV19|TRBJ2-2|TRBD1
TGTGCCAGTAGTAGAGACAGGGTGAACACCGGGGAGCTGTTTTTT
CASSRDRVNTGELFF
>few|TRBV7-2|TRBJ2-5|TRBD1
TGTGCCAGCAGCTTACAGCAGGGGGCGCGAGAGACCCAGTACTTC
CASSLQQGARETQYF
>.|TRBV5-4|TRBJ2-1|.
TGTGCCAGCAGCCCCCCGGGAATTGAGCAGTTCTTC
CASSPPGIEQFF
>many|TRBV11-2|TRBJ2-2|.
TGTGCCAGCAGCTCTTGGGACGCCCCGACCGGGGAGCTGTTTTTT
CASSSWDAPTGELFF
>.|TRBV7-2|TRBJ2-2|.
TGTGCCACCCGGTGGGGCCGTAACACCGGGGAGCTGTTTTTT
CATRWGRNTGELFF
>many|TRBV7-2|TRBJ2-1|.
TGTGCCAGCACCATAGACAGAACAATGAAGCAGTTCTTC
CASTIDRTMKQFF
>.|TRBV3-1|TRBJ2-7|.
TGTGCCAGCAGCCAACCGACTAGTGACGAGCAGTACTTC
CASSQPTSDEQYF
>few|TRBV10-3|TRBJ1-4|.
TGTGCCACCAGTTTCGGGACTAATGAAAAACTGTTTTTT
CATSFGTNEKLFF
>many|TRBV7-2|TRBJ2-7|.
TGTGCCAGCAGCCGCACCTGGGGAGACGAGCAGTACTTC
CASSRTWGDEQYF
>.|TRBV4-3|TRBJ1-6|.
TGCGCCAGCAGCCAAGATCGCCAGGGTGGCACACCCCTCCACTTT
CASSQDRQGGTPLHF
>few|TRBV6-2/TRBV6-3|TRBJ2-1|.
TGTGCCAGCAGTTACTCGGGCGCGGGGTCCCATGACAATGAGCAGTTCTTC
CASSYSGAGSHDNEQFF
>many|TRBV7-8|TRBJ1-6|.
TGTGCCAGCAGCTTAGCAGGGGCGAATTCACCCCTCCACTTT
CASSLAGANSPLHF
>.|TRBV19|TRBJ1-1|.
TGTGCCAGTAGTTTATTGGGGGACACTGAAGCTTTCTTT
CASSLLGDTEAFF
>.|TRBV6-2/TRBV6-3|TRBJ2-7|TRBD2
TGTGCCAGCAGTTACTCCCTAGCGGGGGACGAGCAGTACTTC
CASSYSLAGDEQYF
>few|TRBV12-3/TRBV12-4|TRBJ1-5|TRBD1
TGTGCCAGCAGCCCTCAGGGGGAAGGCAATCAGCCCCAGCATTTT
CASSPQGEGNQPQHF
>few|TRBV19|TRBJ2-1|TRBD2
TGTGCCAGTAGTATTCTCGGACTAGCGGGGGTGCCCAATGAGCAGTTCTTC
CASSILGLAGVPNEQFF
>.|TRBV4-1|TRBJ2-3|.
TGCGCCAGCAGAGAGACGGGGTTAGGTTCAGATACGCAGTATTTT
CASRETGLGSDTQYF
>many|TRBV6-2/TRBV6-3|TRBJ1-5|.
TGTGCCAGCAGTTCCCAGGACAATCAGCCCCAGCATTTT
CASSSQDNQPQHF
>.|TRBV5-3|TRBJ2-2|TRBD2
TGTGCCAGCAGCTTGACTAGCGGTCTGTTCACCGGGGAGCTGTTTTTT
CASSLTSGLFTGELFF
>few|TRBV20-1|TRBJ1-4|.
TGCAGTGCTAGAGATCCATGGGGCGCGGATAATGAAAAACTGTTTTTT
CSARDPWGADNEKLFF
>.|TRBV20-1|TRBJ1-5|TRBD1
TGCAGTGCTATCGCACAGGGGGCATATAGCAATCAGCCCCAGCATTTT
CSAIAQGAYSNQPQHF
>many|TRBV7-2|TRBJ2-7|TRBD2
TGTGCCAGCAGCCCCTGGGGGGGTCGAAGCTCCTACGAGCAGTACTTC
CASSPWGGRSSYEQYF
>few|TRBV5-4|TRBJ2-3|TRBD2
TGTGCCAGCAGCTTCGGGGGACTAGCGGGTTACTCAGATACGCAGTATTTT
CASSFGGLAGYSDTQYF
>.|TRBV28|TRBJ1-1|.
TGTGCCAGCAGTTTCGCGAGGGGGGTGAACACTGAAGCTTTCTTT
CASSFARGVNTEAFF
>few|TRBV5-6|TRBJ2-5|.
TGTGCCAGCAGCCAGGCCTCGGTCGGGGAGACCCAGTACTTC
CASSQASVGETQYF
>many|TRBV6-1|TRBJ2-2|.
TGTGCCAGCAGTAAAGGGACCCCACAGGGAACGAACACCGGGGAGCTGTTTTTT
CASSKGTPQGTNTGELFF
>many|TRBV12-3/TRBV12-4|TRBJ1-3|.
TGTGCCAGCAGTTTCCCAGGGAGGAAGGGAAACACCATATATTTT
CASSFPGRKGNTIYF
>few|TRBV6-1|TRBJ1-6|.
TGTGCCAGCAGTGAGGTGGAGGTGGTTTCACCCCTCCACTTT
CASSEVEVVSPLHF
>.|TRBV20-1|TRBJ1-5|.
TGCAGTGCCGCAGGGGTTAGCAATCAGCCCCAGCATTTT
CSAAGVSNQPQHF
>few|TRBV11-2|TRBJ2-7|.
TGTGCCAGCAGCTTCGGGGGGACAGAATACGAGCAGTACTTC
CASSFGGTEYEQYF
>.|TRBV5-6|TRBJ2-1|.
TGTGCCAGCAGCTTGGGACAGGCCGAGCAGTTCTTC
CASSLGQAEQFF
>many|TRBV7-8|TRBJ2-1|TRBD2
TGTGCCAGCAGCTTAGTACCCAGCGGGGCCTACAATGAGCAGTTCTTC
CASSLVPSGAYNEQFF
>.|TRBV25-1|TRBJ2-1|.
TGTGCCAGCAGGGCTGAACTCGGGACCAACAATGAGCAGTTCTTC
CASRAELGTNNEQFF
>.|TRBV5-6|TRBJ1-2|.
TGTGCCAGCAGCTTCCAATATGGCTACACCTTC
CASSFQYGYTF